This T cell receptor beta chain was profiled in a study of blood T cells in healthy people across ages. There were at least 6 micrograms of total RNA extracted from every sample. A second PCR, run for about 6 to 11 cycles, used a sample-barcoded 5' primer plus a J-beta primer mix. The authors tagged each cDNA molecule using a template-switch adaptor with 12 random nucleotides. Using its own MiXCR run on the 5' RACE reads, TCRdb lists one record per CDR3 protein. The data show around 1,000,000 distinct CDR3 sequences, under 30% seen once. This clonotype came up a few times. Its cognate antigen is unknown. Findings of the study overall: Considered underestimates were the diversity estimates obtained from one million T cells. TCR beta diversity, measured per million T cells, fell in a roughly linear way with age.

The sample also formed part of further work on T cells of mothers and their children.

The sequence was obtained from a girl aged 2 to 10 in good health. Sequenced: blood.

DNA for the CDR3: TGTGCCACCAACGGACTGTCCTCCTACGAGCAGTACTTC. Translating it yields CATNGLSSYEQYF. This sequence joins TRBV6-6 and TRBJ2-1, with D possibly TRBD2 on 5 matching bases. The DNA end is a closer match to TRBJ2-7, so the J assignment may be wrong. Germline V CDR1 and CDR2: MNHNY, SVGAGI (reference sequence). There are 13 residues in the CDR3.